This TCR beta chain is from a study of cytomegalovirus exposure and HLA in healthy donors. The germline V gene has CDR1 MDHEN and CDR2 SYDVKM. The ends lost 4 bases at V and 5 bases at J; junction bases unmatched: 4. The CDR3 has 15 amino acids. The PCR employed 60 Vbeta primers together with 13 Jbeta primers. The data were produced by immunoSEQ multiplex PCR, yet TCRdb's version contains in-frame clones alone and is incomplete. The profile shows 150,000 to 200,000 clones, roughly 77% of them singletons. The TCR originated in a male donor in good health and CMV-seronegative. The chain uses TRBV28 and TRBJ2-3; TRBD1 matches 12 bases. The sample comprised PBMCs. The CDR3 protein is CASSSGTGGLDTQYF. The DNA of the CDR3 is TGTGCCAGCAGTTCAGGGACAGGGGGCTTAGATACGCAGTATTTT.